This passage covers 20 T cell receptor beta chains from one sample sequenced in a study of T cells in Graves' hyperthyroidism and ophthalmopathy. The TCR beta CDR3 regions underwent amplification using RNA transcripts as the source. During a first-round RT-PCR of the TCR CDR3, the HTBI primer set was used. TCRdb ran MiXCR on the multiplex PCR reads and lists one entry per CDR3 protein. Found here are about 640,000 distinct CDR3 sequences, approximately 14% of them singletons; the top ten hold around 12%. Sequencing was performed on blood. Receptors originate from a woman aged 50 to 65 with Graves' ophthalmopathy.

The sample holds many counts of this clonotype. This chain connects TRBV28 to TRBJ1-6; TRBD1 agrees at 7 bases. This CDR3 contains 15 residues. The germline CDR1 and CDR2 sequences are MDHEN and SYDVKM. Trimming removed 8 bases from V and 8 bases from J; junction bases left unmatched: 12. CDR3 sequence: CASEKEGAMDSPLHF. CDR3 coding DNA: TGTGCCAGCGAGAAAGAGGGGGCTATGGATTCACCCCTCCACTTT. The entire variable domain, with the rest obtained from reference TRBV28 and TRBJ1-6, is as follows: DVKVTQSSRYLVKRTGEKVFLECVQDMDHENMFWYRQDPGLGLRLIYFSYDVKMKEKGDIPEGYSVSREKKERFSLILESASTNQTSMYLCASEKEGAMDSPLHFGNGTRLTVT.

This clonotype was picked up many times. The chain couples TRBV20-1 to TRBJ1-1; D unresolved. This CDR3 has 13 amino acids. CDR1 is DFQATT and CDR2 is SNEGSKA in the germline V gene (reference sequence). Trimming left V 2 bases short and J 0 bases short, with 7 bases between. CDR3 region: CSARFGMNTEAFF. The CDR3 DNA is TGCAGTGCTAGATTTGGCATGAACACTGAAGCTTTCTTT.

This clonotype was recorded at least ten times. The chain has TRBV11-3 and TRBJ1-1; 7 positions agree with TRBD1. CDR1 and CDR2 from the germline V gene are SGHNT and YENEEA. This CDR3 has 15 residues. The J segment lost 0 bases and the V segment lost 4 bases, leaving 5 bases of the junction unmatched. The CDR3 DNA reads as TGTGCCAGCAGCTGGACAGGTATAATGAACACTGAAGCTTTCTTT. This gives the protein CASSWTGIMNTEAFF.

This clonotype was counted at least ten times. CDR3 sequence reads: CASSWTDYVYGYTF. The CDR3 bases are TGTGCCAGCTCATGGACAGACTATGTGTATGGCTACACCTTC. This sequence joins TRBV18 and TRBJ1-2, with D perhaps matching TRBD1 (6 bases). This CDR3 is 14 amino acids long. Trimming shortened V by 5 bases and J by 5 bases, and 15 bases separated the two germline ends. Looked up from germline, CDR1 is KGHSH and CDR2 is LQKENI.

This clonotype was observed many times. The chain has TRBV2 and TRBJ2-7, with D uncertain. The CDR3 is 13 amino acids. CDR1 and CDR2 (germline): SNHLY, FYNNEI. Trimming took 5 bases from V and 9 from J, leaving 17 bases between them. CDR3 sequence: CASSWRLGGGQYF. The CDR3 DNA reads TGTGCCAGCAGTTGGAGACTCGGTGGCGGGCAGTACTTC.

In this sample, this clonotype turned up many times. CDR3 sequence: CASSLPPGNYGYTF. CDR3 coding DNA: TGTGCCAGCAGTTTACCTCCCGGCAACTATGGCTACACCTTC. This chain uses TRBV28 with TRBJ1-2, with D uncertain. Deletions cut 2 bases from V and 2 bases from J, with 9 bases between. This CDR3 contains 14 residues. Germline V CDR1 and CDR2: MDHEN, SYDVKM.

In the case of this clonotype: A much larger clone sits a single nucleotide away, making a read error possible. The chain joins TRBV7-9 to TRBJ2-7, with D hard to call. CDR1 is SEHNR, CDR2 FQNEAQ, per germline (reference sequence). The CDR3 is 12 amino acids. The V end was cut by 4 bases, the J end by 2 bases, with 6 bases between. In DNA, the CDR3 is TGTGCCAGCAGCTACAGACCCTACGAGCAGTACTTC. Protein product: CASSYRPYEQYF.

The V gene is TRBV12-3 or TRBV12-4, the J gene TRBJ2-1; no clear D gene. CDR3 size: 15 residues. Trimming left V 5 bases short and J 0 bases short, with 11 bases between. This CDR3 reads CASSRLRSSYNEQFF. The CDR3 DNA is TGTGCCAGCAGTCGACTCAGAAGCTCCTACAATGAGCAGTTCTTC.

In this sample, this clonotype turned up many times. The chain carries TRBV7-2 and TRBJ1-5; D is ambiguous. Germline V CDR1 and CDR2: SGHTA, FQGNSA. CDR3 length equals 15 residues. Trimming took 1 base from V and 4 from J, leaving 11 bases between them. In DNA, the CDR3 is TGTGCCAGCAGCTTAGTTGAGGGTATAAATCAGCCCCAGCATTTT. As protein: CASSLVEGINQPQHF.

CDR3 residues: CATELPQGSHEQYF. In nucleotides, the CDR3 is TGTGCCACCGAGCTCCCCCAGGGGTCCCACGAGCAGTACTTC. The chain combines TRBV28 with TRBJ2-7; D may be TRBD1 (6 bases). From germline, CDR1 is MDHEN and CDR2 SYDVKM. The CDR3 consists of 14 residues. V dropped 10 bases and J dropped 5 bases, with 21 bases sitting between them.

In this sample, this clonotype turned up many times. V usage is TRBV11-2 and J usage is TRBJ2-2; D tentatively reads TRBD1 or TRBD2 (6 bases each). CDR1 and CDR2 from the germline V gene are SGHAT and FQNNGV. CDR3 length: 15 residues. With 8 bases removed from V and 3 bases from J, the gap between germline ends came to 16 bases. The CDR3: CASGGGKWYTGELFF. CDR3 DNA: TGTGCCAGCGGAGGGGGGAAATGGTACACCGGGGAGCTGTTTTTT.

This clonotype was detected ten times or more. CDR3 nucleotides: TGTGCCAGCAGTAAACCGCGAGGCCAGGGCGACACTGAAGCTTTCTTT. It encodes CASSKPRGQGDTEAFF. This chain connects TRBV6-1 to TRBJ1-1; D is perhaps TRBD1 (5 bases). CDR1 and CDR2 (germline): MNHNS, SASEGT. The V and J ends lost 5 bases and 3 bases respectively, with 19 bases between them. The CDR3 consists of 16 residues.

This chain uses TRBV4-1 with TRBJ1-2; D may be TRBD1 (5 bases). Germline V lookup: CDR1 MGHRA, CDR2 YSYEKL. The CDR3 spans 17 residues. With 0 bases removed from V and 4 bases from J, the gap between germline ends came to 18 bases. The chain's CDR3 is CASSQDFYQDKIYGYTF. CDR3 nucleotides: TGCGCCAGCAGCCAAGATTTCTATCAGGACAAAATCTATGGCTACACCTTC.

This chain joins TRBV27 and TRBJ2-1, with TRBD1 matching 10 bases. CDR3 size: 17 residues. With V trimmed by 6 bases and J by 4 bases, 12 bases remained unmatched. Germline CDR1 reads MNHEY; CDR2 reads SMNVEV (reference sequence). The CDR3: CASRRTGGNGAYNEQFF. The CDR3 DNA is TGTGCCAGCAGACGGACAGGGGGAAATGGGGCGTACAATGAGCAGTTCTTC.

In its sample, this clonotype was seen a few times. The rearrangement joins TRBV5-8 to TRBJ2-5; no clear D. V dropped 1 base and J dropped 5 bases, with 12 bases sitting between them. The CDR3 loop spans 14 amino acids. The germline gives CDR1 SGHTS, CDR2 YDEGEE. CDR3 coding DNA: TGTGCCAGCAGCTTGACCCCCAGTCACGAGACCCAGTACTTC. Translated: CASSLTPSHETQYF.

Details on this clonotype: A junction boundary mismatches the germline segment, possibly from a read error. V and J are TRBV27 and TRBJ2-2; D possibly corresponds to TRBD2 (6 bases). The CDR3 loop spans 14 amino acids. The V gene's germline CDR1 is MNHEY and CDR2 SMNVEV (reference sequence). The CDR3 bases are TGTGCCAGCAGTGTATCGGGGGAAGCCGGGGAGCTTTTTTTT. Translating it yields CASSVSGEAGELFF.

The chain links TRBV6-1 to TRBJ1-2, with unresolved D. The CDR3 loop spans 10 amino acids. Germline V gene sequence: CDR1 MNHNS, CDR2 SASEGT. V lost 7 bases, J lost 1 base, and 1 base lay in between. DNA for the CDR3: TGTGCCAGCAATAACTATGGCTACACCTTC. Amino acids: CASNNYGYTF.

The chain recombines TRBV6-1 with TRBJ2-2; TRBD2 agrees at 7 bases. The J segment lost 1 base and the V segment lost 6 bases, leaving 2 bases of the junction unmatched. The CDR3 has 14 residues. The germline V gene has CDR1 MNHNS and CDR2 SASEGT. CDR3 sequence reads: CASRGLVNTGELFF. The CDR3, as DNA: TGTGCCAGCAGAGGACTAGTGAACACCGGGGAGCTGTTTTTT.

This clonotype was found many times. The chain links TRBV7-2 to TRBJ1-1; D not certain. V lost 3 bases to trimming and J lost 6 bases, with 14 bases between them. The CDR3 is 14 residues long. Per germline, CDR1 SGHTA and CDR2 FQGNSA. In DNA form, the CDR3 reads TGTGCCAGCAGCTTCAAGGTCTTAGTGGCTGAAGCTTTCTTT. Translation gives CASSFKVLVAEAFF.

This chain links TRBV19 with TRBJ2-1; 9 nucleotides agree with TRBD1. Trimming cost V 7 bases and J 7 bases; bases outside gene matches: 8. Germline V lookup: CDR1 LNHDA, CDR2 SQIVND (reference sequence). This CDR3 has 14 residues. The CDR3 reads CASNDRGFLNEQFF. The CDR3 DNA reads TGTGCCAGTAACGACAGGGGGTTCTTAAATGAGCAGTTCTTC.